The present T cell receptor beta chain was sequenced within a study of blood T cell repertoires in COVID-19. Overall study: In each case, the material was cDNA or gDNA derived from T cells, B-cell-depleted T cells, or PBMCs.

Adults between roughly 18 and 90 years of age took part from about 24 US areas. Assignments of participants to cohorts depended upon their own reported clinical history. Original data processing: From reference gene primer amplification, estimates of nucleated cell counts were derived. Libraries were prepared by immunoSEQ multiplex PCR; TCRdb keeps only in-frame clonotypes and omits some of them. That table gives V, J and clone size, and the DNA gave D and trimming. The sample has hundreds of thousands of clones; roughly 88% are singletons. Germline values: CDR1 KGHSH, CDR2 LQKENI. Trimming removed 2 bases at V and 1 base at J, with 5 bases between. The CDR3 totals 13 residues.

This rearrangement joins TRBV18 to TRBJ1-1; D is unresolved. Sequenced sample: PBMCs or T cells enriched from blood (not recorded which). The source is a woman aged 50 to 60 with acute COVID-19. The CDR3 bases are TGTGCCAGCTCACCAGCAGAGAACACTGAAGCTTTCTTT. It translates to CASSPAENTEAFF. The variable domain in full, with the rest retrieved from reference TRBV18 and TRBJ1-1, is NAGVMQNPRHLVRRRGQEARLRCSPMKGHSHVYWYRQLPEEGLKFMVYLQKENIIDESGMPKERFSAEFPKEGPSILRIQQVVRGDSAAYFCASSPAENTEAFFGQGTRLTVV.